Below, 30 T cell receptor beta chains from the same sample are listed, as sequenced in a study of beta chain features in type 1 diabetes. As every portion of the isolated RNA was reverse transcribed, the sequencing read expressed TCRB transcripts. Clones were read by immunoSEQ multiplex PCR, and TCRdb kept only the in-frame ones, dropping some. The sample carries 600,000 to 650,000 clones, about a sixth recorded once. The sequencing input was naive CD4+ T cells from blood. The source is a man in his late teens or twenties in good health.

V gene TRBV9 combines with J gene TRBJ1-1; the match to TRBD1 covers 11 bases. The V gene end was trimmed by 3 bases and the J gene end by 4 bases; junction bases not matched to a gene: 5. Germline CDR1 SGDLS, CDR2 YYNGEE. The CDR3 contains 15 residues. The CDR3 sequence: CASSAAGTGGTEAFF. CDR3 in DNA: TGTGCCAGCAGCGCAGCCGGGACAGGGGGCACTGAAGCTTTCTTT.

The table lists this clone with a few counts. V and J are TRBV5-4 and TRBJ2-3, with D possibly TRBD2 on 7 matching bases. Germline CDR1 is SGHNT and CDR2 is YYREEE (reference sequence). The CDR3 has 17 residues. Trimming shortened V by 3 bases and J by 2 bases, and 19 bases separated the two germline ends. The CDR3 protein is CASSSRGSGAYTDTQYF. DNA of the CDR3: TGTGCCAGCAGCTCGAGGGGGAGCGGGGCCTACACAGATACGCAGTATTTT.

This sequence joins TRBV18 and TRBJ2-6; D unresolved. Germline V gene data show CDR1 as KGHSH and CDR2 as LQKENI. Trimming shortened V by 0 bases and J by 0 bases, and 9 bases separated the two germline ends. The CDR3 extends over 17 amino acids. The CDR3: CASSPPTASSGANVLTF. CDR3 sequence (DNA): TGTGCCAGCTCACCACCCACAGCATCCTCTGGGGCCAACGTCCTGACTTTC.

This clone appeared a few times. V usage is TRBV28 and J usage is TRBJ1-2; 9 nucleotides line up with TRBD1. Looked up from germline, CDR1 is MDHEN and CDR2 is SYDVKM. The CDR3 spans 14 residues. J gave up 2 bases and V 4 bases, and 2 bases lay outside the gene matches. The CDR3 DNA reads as TGTGCCAGCAGTTGGGGGACAGGGAACTATGGCTACACCTTC. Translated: CASSWGTGNYGYTF.

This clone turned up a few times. The DNA of the CDR3 is TGTGCCAGCAGCCAGGCCGGGCCCTATGGCTACACCTTC. This sequence encodes CASSQAGPYGYTF. The V and J genes are TRBV14 and TRBJ1-2, with D unresolved. CDR1 SGHDN and CDR2 FVKESK come from the germline V gene. The CDR3 covers 13 residues. Trimming took 3 bases from V and 4 from J, leaving 9 bases between them.

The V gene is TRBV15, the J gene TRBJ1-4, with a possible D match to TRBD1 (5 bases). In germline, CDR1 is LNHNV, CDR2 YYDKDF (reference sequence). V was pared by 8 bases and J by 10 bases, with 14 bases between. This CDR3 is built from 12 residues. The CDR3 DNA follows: TGTGCCACCGGGGGTTTTGATGGAAAACTGTTTTTT. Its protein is CATGGFDGKLFF.

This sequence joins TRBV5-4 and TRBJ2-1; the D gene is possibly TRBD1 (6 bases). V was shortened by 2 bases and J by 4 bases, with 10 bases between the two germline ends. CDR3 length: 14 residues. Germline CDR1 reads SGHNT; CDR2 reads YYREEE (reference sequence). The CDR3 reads CASSFPGVYNEQFF. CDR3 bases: TGTGCCAGCAGCTTCCCAGGGGTTTACAATGAGCAGTTCTTC. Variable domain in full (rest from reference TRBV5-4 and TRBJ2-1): ETGVTQSPTHLIKTRGQQVTLRCSSQSGHNTVSWYQQALGQGPQFIFQYYREEENGRGNFPPRFSGLQFPNYSSELNVNALELDDSALYLCASSFPGVYNEQFFGPGTRLTVL.

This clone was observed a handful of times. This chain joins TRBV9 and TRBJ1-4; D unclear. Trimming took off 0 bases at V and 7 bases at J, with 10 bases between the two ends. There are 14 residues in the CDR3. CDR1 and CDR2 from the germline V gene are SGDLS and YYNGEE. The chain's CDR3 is CASSVGGRTEKLFF. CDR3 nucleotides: TGTGCCAGCAGCGTAGGCGGTAGAACTGAAAAACTGTTTTTT.

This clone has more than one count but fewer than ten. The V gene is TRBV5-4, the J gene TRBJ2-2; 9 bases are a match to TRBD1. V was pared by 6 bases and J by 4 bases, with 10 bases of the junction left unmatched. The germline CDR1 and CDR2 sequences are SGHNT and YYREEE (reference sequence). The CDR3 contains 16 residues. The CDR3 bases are TGTGCCAGCACCAAAGGGGACAGGGAGAGCACCGGGGAGCTGTTTTTT. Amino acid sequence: CASTKGDRESTGELFF.

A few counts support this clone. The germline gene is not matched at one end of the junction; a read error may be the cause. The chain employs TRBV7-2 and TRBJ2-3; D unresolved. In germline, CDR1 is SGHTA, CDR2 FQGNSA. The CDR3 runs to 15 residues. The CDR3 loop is CACSFYSTSTDTQYF. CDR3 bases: TGTGCCTGCAGCTTCTATAGTACTAGCACAGATACGCAGTATTTT.

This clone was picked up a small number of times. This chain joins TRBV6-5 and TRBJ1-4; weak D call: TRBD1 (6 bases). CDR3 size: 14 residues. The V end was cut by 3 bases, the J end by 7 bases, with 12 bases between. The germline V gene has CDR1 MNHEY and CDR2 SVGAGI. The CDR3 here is CASSYWGASEKLFF. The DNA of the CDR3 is TGTGCCAGCAGTTATTGGGGGGCGTCTGAAAAACTGTTTTTT.

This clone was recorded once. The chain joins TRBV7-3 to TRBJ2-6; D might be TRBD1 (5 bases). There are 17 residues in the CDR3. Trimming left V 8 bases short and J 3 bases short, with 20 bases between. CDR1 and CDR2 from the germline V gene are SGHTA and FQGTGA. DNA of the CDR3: TGTGCCAGCGGGGCGGCGCCCCCTCTTGATGGGGCCAACGTCCTGACTTTC. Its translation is CASGAAPPLDGANVLTF.

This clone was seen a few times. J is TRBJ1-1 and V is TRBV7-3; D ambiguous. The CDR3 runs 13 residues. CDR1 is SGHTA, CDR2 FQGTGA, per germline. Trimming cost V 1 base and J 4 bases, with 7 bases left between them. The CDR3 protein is CASSLMRGTEAFF. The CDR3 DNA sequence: TGTGCCAGCAGCTTAATGCGGGGCACTGAAGCTTTCTTT.

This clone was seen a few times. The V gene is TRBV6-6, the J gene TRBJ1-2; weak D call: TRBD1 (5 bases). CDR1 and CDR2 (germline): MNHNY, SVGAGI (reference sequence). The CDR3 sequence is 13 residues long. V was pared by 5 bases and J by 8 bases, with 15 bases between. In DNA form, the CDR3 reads TGTGCCAGCAGTCCCGGGACTCCCGCCGGCTACACCTTC. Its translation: CASSPGTPAGYTF.

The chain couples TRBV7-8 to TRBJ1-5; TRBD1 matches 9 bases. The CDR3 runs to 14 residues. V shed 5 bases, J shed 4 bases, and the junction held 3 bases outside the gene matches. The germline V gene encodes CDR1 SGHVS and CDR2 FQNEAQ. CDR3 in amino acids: CASSRGQGNQPQHF. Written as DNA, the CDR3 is TGTGCCAGCAGCAGAGGACAGGGGAATCAGCCCCAGCATTTT.

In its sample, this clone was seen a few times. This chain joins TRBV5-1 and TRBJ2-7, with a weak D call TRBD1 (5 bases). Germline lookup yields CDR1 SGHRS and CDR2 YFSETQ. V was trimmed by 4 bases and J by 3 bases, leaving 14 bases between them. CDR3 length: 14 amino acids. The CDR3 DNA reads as TGCGCCAGCAGCCTTCGCCTGGGGCGCTACGAGCAGTACTTC. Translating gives CASSLRLGRYEQYF. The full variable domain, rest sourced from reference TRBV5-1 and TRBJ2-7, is KAGVTQTPRYLIKTRGQQVTLSCSPISGHRSVSWYQQTPGQGLQFLFEYFSETQRNKGNFPGRFSGRQFSNSRSEMNVSTLELGDSALYLCASSLRLGRYEQYFGPGTRLTVT.

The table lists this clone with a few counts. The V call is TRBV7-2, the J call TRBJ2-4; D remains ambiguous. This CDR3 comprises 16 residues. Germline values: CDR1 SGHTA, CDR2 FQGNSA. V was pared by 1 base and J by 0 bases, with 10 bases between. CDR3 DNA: TGTGCCAGCAGCTTAGGGGGTCTCGAAGCCAAAAACATTCAGTACTTC. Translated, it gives CASSLGGLEAKNIQYF.

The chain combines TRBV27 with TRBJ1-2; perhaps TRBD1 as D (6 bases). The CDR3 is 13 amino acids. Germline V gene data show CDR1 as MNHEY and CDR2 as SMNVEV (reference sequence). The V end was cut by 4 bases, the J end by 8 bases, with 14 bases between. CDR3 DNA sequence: TGTGCCAGCAGTTCGACAGGTGCGATGGGCTACACCTTC. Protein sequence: CASSSTGAMGYTF.

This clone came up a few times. CDR3 sequence (DNA): TGTGCCATCAGGACTAGCGGGTTCGGAGATACGCAGTATTTT. Translated: CAIRTSGFGDTQYF. The chain uses TRBV10-3 and TRBJ2-3; 10 bases map to TRBD2. Germline V gene sequence: CDR1 ENHRY, CDR2 SYGVKD. V trimming: 6 bases; J trimming: 5 bases; junction bases outside the gene matches: 5. This CDR3 contains 14 residues.

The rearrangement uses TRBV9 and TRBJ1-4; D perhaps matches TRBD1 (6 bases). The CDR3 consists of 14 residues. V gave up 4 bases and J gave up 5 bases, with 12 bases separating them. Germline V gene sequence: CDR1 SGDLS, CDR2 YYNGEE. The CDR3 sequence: CASSQKGGNEKLFF. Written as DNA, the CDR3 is TGTGCCAGCAGCCAAAAGGGGGGAAATGAAAAACTGTTTTTT.

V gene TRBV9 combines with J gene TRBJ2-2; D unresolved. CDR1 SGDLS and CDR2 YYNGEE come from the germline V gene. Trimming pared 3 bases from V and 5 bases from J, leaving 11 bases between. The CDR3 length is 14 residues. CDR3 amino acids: CASSDPSLTGELFF. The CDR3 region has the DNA TGTGCCAGCAGCGACCCAAGCTTGACCGGGGAGCTGTTTTTT.

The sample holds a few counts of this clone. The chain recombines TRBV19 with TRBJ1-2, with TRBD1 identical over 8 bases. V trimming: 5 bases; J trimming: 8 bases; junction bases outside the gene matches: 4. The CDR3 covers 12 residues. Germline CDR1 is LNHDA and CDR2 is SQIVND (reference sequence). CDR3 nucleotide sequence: TGTGCCAGTAGTGACAGGGGAGGAGGCTACACCTTC. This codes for CASSDRGGGYTF.

The CDR3 is CASRILGTVKGMNEKLFF. The CDR3, as DNA: TGTGCCAGCAGGATACTTGGGACGGTCAAAGGAATGAATGAAAAACTGTTTTTT. V and J are TRBV7-2 and TRBJ1-4; D perhaps matches TRBD1 (5 bases). Per germline, CDR1 SGHTA and CDR2 FQGNSA. V was clipped by 6 bases and J by 5 bases, with 25 bases between them. The CDR3 runs 18 residues.

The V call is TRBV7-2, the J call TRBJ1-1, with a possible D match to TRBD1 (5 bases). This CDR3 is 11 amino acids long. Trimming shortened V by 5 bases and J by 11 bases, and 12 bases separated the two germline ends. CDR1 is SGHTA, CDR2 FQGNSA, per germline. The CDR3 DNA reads TGTGCCAGCAGCCGCGCGCAGGGTGCTTTCTTT. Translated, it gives CASSRAQGAFF.

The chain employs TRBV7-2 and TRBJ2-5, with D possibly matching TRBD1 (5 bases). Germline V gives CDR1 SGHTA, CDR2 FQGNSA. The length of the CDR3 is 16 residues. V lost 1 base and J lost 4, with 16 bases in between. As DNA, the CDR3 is TGTGCCAGCAGCTTAGGCAGGGTTTTATTGGGAGAGACCCAGTACTTC. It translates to CASSLGRVLLGETQYF.

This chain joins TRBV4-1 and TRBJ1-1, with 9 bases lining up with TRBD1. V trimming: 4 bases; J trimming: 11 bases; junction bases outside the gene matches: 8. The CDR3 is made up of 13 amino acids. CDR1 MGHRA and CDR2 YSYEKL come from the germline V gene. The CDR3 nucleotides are TGCGCCAGCAGCCCCCCGGGACAGGGTATTGCTTTCTTT. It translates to CASSPPGQGIAFF.

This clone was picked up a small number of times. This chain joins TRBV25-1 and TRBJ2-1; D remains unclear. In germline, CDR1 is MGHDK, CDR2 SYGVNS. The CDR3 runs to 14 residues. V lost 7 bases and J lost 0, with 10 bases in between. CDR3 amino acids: CASNGVNSYNEQFF. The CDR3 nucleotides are TGTGCCAGCAATGGCGTTAACTCCTACAATGAGCAGTTCTTC.

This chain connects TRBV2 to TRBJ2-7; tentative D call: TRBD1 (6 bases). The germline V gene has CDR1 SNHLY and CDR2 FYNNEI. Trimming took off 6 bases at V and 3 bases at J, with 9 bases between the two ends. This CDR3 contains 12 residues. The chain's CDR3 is CASSVTGYEQYF. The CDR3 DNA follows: TGTGCCAGCAGCGTGACAGGCTACGAGCAGTACTTC.

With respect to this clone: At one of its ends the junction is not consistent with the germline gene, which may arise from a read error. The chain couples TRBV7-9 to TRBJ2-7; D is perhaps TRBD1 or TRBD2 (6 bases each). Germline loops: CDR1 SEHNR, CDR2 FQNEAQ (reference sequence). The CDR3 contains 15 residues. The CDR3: CASSLRGANSHEQYF. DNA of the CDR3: TGTGCCAGCAGCTTAAGGGGGGCTAACTCCCACGAGCAGTACTTC. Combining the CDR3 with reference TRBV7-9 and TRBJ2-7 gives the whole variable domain DTGVSQNPRHKITKRGQNVTFRCDPISEHNRLYWYRQTLGQGPEFLTYFQNEAQLEKSRLLSDRFSAERPKGSFSTLEIQRTEQGDSAMYLCASSLRGANSHEQYFGPGTRLTVT.

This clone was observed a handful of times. CDR3 sequence (DNA): TGTGCCAGCAGTTTAACCCCGGGGAGAGCGGGAAAACTGTTTTTT. This gives the protein CASSLTPGRAGKLFF. V usage is TRBV6-5 and J usage is TRBJ1-4; D remains unclear. The CDR3 extends over 15 amino acids. Germline V lookup: CDR1 MNHEY, CDR2 SVGAGI. Trimming took off 4 bases at V and 10 bases at J, with 19 bases between the two ends.